The entry below describes one TCR beta chain. Antigen unknown. TCRdb redid the calling of the reads with MiXCR, one entry per CDR3 protein. The sample includes approximately 30,000 distinct CDR3 sequences, 15% to 20% of them seen just once. The data originate from a study of T cell repertoires in cytomegalovirus infection. Germline V gene sequence: CDR1 SGHNT, CDR2 YENEEA. The V gene lost 5 bases and the J gene lost 0 bases, with 8 bases spanning the gap. The CDR3 loop spans 14 amino acids. This sequence joins TRBV11-3 and TRBJ2-1, with TRBD2 as a possible D gene (6 bases). This clonotype was obtained from a human donor in good health (CMV status not recorded). Some clones in this sample may be carry-over from other donors' samples. Sequences were derived from CD8+ T cells from cultured PBMCs, sampled from culture after CMV antigen stimulation. The CDR3 coding sequence is TGTGCCAGCAGCCCGGGACTCTCCTACAATGAGCAGTTCTTC. Translating it yields CASSPGLSYNEQFF. The full variable domain, its missing parts supplied by reference TRBV11-3 and TRBJ2-1, is EAGVVQSPRYKIIEKKQPVAFWCNPISGHNTLYWYLQNLGQGPELLIRYENEEAVDDSQLPKDRFSAERLKGVDSTLKIQPAELGDSAVYLCASSPGLSYNEQFFGPGTRLTVL.